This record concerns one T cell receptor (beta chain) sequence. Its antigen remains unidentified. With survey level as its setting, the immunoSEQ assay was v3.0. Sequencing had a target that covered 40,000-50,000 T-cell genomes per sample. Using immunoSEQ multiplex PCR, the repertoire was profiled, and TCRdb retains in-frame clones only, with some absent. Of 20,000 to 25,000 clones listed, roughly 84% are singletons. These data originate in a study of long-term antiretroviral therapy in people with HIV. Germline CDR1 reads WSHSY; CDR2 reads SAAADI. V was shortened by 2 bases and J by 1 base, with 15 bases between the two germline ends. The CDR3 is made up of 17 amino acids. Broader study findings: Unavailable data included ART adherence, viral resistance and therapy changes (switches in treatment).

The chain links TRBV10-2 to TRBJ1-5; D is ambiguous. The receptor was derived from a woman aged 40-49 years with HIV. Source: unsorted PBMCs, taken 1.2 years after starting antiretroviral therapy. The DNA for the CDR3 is TGCGCCAGCAGTGAGCCGGGTGGAGGGCGAAGCAATCAGCCCCAGCATTTT. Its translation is CASSEPGGGRSNQPQHF.